The clone carrying this TCR beta chain was observed once. TCRdb called the PCR reads again in MiXCR, with one record for every CDR3 protein. The table has some 84,000 distinct CDR3 sequences, roughly 51% seen once; the top ten hold around an eighth. This specimen belongs to a study of CDR3 diversity in severe acne. The sequencing input was blood. This TCR derives from a male donor in good health, without acne.

This CDR3 reads CASSIAFGVGNQPQHF. The CDR3, as DNA: TGTGCCAGCAGCATTGCCTTTGGAGTAGGGAATCAGCCCCAGCATTTT. The chain is built from TRBV19 and TRBJ1-5, with D hard to call. Germline-derived CDR1 and CDR2 are LNHDA and SQIVND (reference sequence). Trimming removed 9 bases from V and 4 bases from J, with 22 bases in between. The length of the CDR3 is 16 residues.